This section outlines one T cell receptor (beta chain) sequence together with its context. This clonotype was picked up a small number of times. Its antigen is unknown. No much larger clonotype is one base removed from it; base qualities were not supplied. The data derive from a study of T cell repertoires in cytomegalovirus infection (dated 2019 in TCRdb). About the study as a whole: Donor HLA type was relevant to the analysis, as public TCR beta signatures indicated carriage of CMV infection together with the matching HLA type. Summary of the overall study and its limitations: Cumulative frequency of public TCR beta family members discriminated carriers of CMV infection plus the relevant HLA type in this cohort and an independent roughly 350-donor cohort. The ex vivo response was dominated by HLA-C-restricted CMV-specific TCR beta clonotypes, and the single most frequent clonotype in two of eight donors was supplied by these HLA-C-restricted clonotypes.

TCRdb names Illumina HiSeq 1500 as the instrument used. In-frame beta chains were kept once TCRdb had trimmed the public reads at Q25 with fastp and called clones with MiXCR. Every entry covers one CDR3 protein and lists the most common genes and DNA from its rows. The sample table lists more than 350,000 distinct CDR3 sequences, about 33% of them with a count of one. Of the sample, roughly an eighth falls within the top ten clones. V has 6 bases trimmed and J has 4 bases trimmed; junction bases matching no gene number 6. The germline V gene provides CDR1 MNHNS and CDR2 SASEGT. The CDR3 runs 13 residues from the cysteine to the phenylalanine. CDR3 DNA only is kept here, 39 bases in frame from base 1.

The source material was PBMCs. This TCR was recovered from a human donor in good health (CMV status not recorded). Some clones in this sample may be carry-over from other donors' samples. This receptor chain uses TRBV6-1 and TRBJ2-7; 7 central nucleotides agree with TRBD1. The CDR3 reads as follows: CASRLTQGYEQYF. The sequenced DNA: TGTGCCAGCAGGCTGACACAGGGGTACGAGCAGTACTTC.